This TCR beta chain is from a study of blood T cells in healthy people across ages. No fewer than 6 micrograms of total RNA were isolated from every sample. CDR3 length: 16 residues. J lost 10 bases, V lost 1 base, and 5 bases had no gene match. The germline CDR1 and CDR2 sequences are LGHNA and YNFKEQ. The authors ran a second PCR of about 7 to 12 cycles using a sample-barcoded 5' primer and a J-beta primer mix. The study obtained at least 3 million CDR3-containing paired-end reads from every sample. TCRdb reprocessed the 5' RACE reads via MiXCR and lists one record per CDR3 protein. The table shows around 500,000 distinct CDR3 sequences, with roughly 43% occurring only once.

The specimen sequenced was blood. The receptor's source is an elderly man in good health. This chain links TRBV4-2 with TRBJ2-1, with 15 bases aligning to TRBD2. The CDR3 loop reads CASSQGGLAGGREQFF. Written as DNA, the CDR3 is TGTGCCAGCAGCCAAGGGGGACTAGCGGGAGGCCGGGAGCAGTTCTTC.